This T cell receptor beta chain was identified in a study of blood T cell repertoires in COVID-19. Study at large: The United States, Italy and Spain were the sources of the acute and convalescent COVID-19 samples. The analysed material was cDNA or gDNA that came from T cells, B-cell-depleted T cells, or PBMCs.

The count of this clone is one. In the study's own analysis: Reference gene primer amplification gave nucleated cell count estimates. Profiling relied on immunoSEQ multiplex PCR, and the TCRdb table lists in-frame clones only, not all of them. The V and J calls and clone size come from that table; D and trimming were worked out from the DNA. The sample contains around 15,000 clones, about 80% of which appear only once. This CDR3 spans 15 amino acids. CDR1 is SGHAT, CDR2 FQNNGV, per germline. The germline V and J ends were trimmed by 6 bases and 0 bases, with 9 bases remaining between them. The chain employs TRBV11-2 and TRBJ2-6; a possible D gene is TRBD1 (5 bases). The TCR comes from a human donor in a cohort sampled during active COVID-19. Material: peripheral blood. As DNA, the CDR3 is TGTGCCAGCAGTCCAGGGAACTCTGGGGCCAACGTCCTGACTTTC. Its protein product is CASSPGNSGANVLTF.